This TCR beta chain was obtained from a study of blood T cell repertoires in COVID-19. Study-wide context: Sites across the United States, Italy and Spain contributed samples from acute and convalescent COVID-19.

Assay: immunoSEQ multiplex PCR; the TCRdb copy retains only in-frame clones and omits some. This repertoire shows hundreds of thousands of clones, around 86% found once; its top ten account for almost 1.5%. The origin of this receptor is a woman under 40 with active or convalescent COVID-19. The sequenced material came from peripheral blood.

The CDR3 sequence is CASASGTGLAGETQYF. The CDR3 DNA reads as TGTGCTAGTGCTTCGGGGACGGGACTAGCGGGGGAGACCCAGTACTTC. V gene TRBV12-5 combines with J gene TRBJ2-5, with 13 bases lining up with TRBD2. This CDR3 contains 16 residues. Trimming removed 7 bases from V and 5 bases from J; junction bases left unmatched: 10. Germline V lookup: CDR1 LGHNT, CDR2 FRNRAP. Full variable domain (rest looked up from reference TRBV12-5 and TRBJ2-5): DARVTQTPRHKVTEMGQEVTMRCQPILGHNTVFWYRQTMMQGLELLAYFRNRAPLDDSGMPKDRFSAEMPDATLATLKIQPSEPRDSAVYFCASASGTGLAGETQYFGPGTRLLVL.